The 11 T cell receptor beta chains below come from one sample, sequenced in a study of early T cells in non-severe SARS-CoV-2 infection. Each CDR3 protein is one row after TCRdb ran MiXCR on the 5' RACE reads. Among about 42,000 distinct CDR3 sequences listed, around 7% were seen once. Sequenced input: whole blood. The receptors derive from an adult who was a healthcare worker with PCR-confirmed SARS-CoV-2 infection or an uninfected control (not recorded which).

By its share, this clonotype is medium-sized. The chain uses TRBV6-6 and TRBJ2-1; the D is unclear. Germline V gene lookup returns CDR1 MNHNY and CDR2 SVGAGI (reference sequence). Trimming took 9 bases from V and 7 from J, leaving 13 bases between them. This CDR3 is 12 amino acids long. Written as DNA, the CDR3 is TGTGCCAGTCGAATTGGTGGGAATGAGCAGTTCTTC. It codes for CASRIGGNEQFF.

This clonotype was detected ten times or more. The chain recombines TRBV20-1 with TRBJ1-6; TRBD1 matches 11 bases. Germline assignment: CDR1 DFQATT and CDR2 SNEGSKA (reference sequence). The V segment lost 6 bases and the J segment 4 bases; nucleotides outside the gene matches: 11. There are 17 residues in the CDR3. CDR3 coding DNA: TGCAGTGCCTCGTCCGGGACAGGGGGTTTTTATAATTCACCCCTCCACTTT. Encoded protein: CSASSGTGGFYNSPLHF.

This clonotype came up many times. The genes are TRBV5-1 and TRBJ2-3; the match to TRBD2 covers 13 bases. Germline V gene sequence: CDR1 SGHRS, CDR2 YFSETQ. Trimming removed 1 base from V and 4 bases from J; junction bases left unmatched: 3. The CDR3 totals 16 residues. The chain's CDR3 is CASSLSGTSGADTQYF. The CDR3 region has the DNA TGCGCCAGCAGCTTGTCTGGGACTAGCGGGGCAGATACGCAGTATTTT.

This clonotype came up a few times. The gene calls are TRBV7-9 and TRBJ1-1; no definite D call. The V and J ends lost 1 base and 8 bases respectively, with 8 bases between them. The CDR3 sequence is 12 residues long. Germline V gene data show CDR1 as SEHNR and CDR2 as FQNEAQ (reference sequence). This CDR3 reads CASSLVVGEAFF. The CDR3 nucleotides read TGTGCCAGCAGCTTAGTGGTTGGGGAAGCTTTCTTT.

In its sample, this clonotype was seen a few times. The chain couples TRBV4-1 to TRBJ2-7; 11 positions match TRBD1. V was clipped by 0 bases and J by 3 bases; unmatched bases: 1. The germline gives CDR1 MGHRA, CDR2 YSYEKL. CDR3 length: 15 amino acids. The CDR3 loop is CASSQEDRGLYEQYF. The CDR3 coding sequence is TGCGCCAGCAGCCAAGAGGACAGGGGGCTCTACGAGCAGTACTTC.

In this sample, this clonotype turned up a few times. The chain couples TRBV10-3 to TRBJ2-7, with 7 bases lining up with TRBD1. From germline, CDR1 is ENHRY and CDR2 SYGVKD. The CDR3 has 15 amino acids. V lost 0 bases, J lost 2 bases, and 4 bases stayed unmatched. This CDR3 is CAISESAQGAYEQYF. CDR3 DNA: TGTGCCATCAGTGAGTCGGCCCAGGGGGCCTACGAGCAGTACTTC.

In its sample, this clonotype was seen a few times. The chain carries TRBV6-6 and TRBJ2-3; tentatively, D is TRBD2 (5 bases). The V gene lost 6 bases and the J gene lost 4 bases, with 11 bases spanning the gap. This CDR3 contains 13 residues. Germline V gene lookup returns CDR1 MNHNY and CDR2 SVGAGI (reference sequence). CDR3 protein: CASREAGADTQYF. The CDR3 nucleotides are TGTGCCAGCAGGGAGGCTGGGGCAGATACGCAGTATTTT.

A few counts support this clonotype. This sequence joins TRBV27 and TRBJ2-1, with D unclear. CDR3 length: 13 amino acids. Germline values: CDR1 MNHEY, CDR2 SMNVEV (reference sequence). V dropped 4 bases and J dropped 14 bases, with 18 bases sitting between them. The CDR3 coding sequence is TGTGCCAGCAGTTCGTCGGCCTCTGGCCCGAAGTTCTTC. Protein sequence: CASSSSASGPKFF.

This clonotype was seen ten or more times. The chain has TRBV6-2 or TRBV6-3 and TRBJ1-1; possible D gene TRBD1, 6 bases. This CDR3 spans 13 amino acids. The germline CDR1 and CDR2 sequences are MNHEY and SVGEGT. Trimming removed 5 bases from V and 4 bases from J, with 11 bases in between. The CDR3 DNA is TGTGCCAGCAGTCTCACAGGGACCACTGAAGCTTTCTTT. It codes for CASSLTGTTEAFF.

This clonotype has just a few counts. The chain employs TRBV20-1 and TRBJ2-7; 8 nucleotides align to TRBD2. Unmatched junction bases numbered 12, after V lost 4 bases and J lost 4 bases. The CDR3 totals 15 residues. Germline V CDR1 and CDR2: DFQATT, SNEGSKA (reference sequence). The CDR3 nucleotides read TGCAGTGCTATCCCGGTGCAGCGGGGGCTTTACGAGCAGTACTTC. It translates to CSAIPVQRGLYEQYF.

The gene calls are TRBV12-3 or TRBV12-4 and TRBJ2-3; TRBD1 agrees at 8 bases. CDR3 length: 15 residues. Losses at the gene ends were 2 bases for V and 4 bases for J; bases not matched to a gene: 5. CDR3 loop: CASSLQGAAPDTQYF. CDR3 sequence (DNA): TGTGCCAGCAGTTTACAGGGGGCAGCGCCAGATACGCAGTATTTT.